This T cell receptor beta chain appears in the sequencing data of a study of blood T cells in healthy people across ages. The V gene's germline CDR1 is WSHSY and CDR2 SAAADI. This CDR3 has 15 amino acids. The V and J ends lost 4 bases and 5 bases respectively, with 12 bases between them. Using a J-beta primer mix together with a sample-barcoded 5' primer, a second PCR was run for about 6 to 11 cycles. TCRdb recomputed calls from the 5' RACE reads with MiXCR, one row per CDR3 protein. This sample yields hundreds of thousands of distinct CDR3 sequences, of which under 70% are seen a single time; 30% to 40% belongs to the top ten. This clonotype was counted only a few times.

The source material was blood. The chain is built from TRBV10-2 and TRBJ1-6; possible D gene TRBD1, 5 bases. This sequence was found in a man between 60 and 75 years old in good health. CDR3 region: CASSVPGQDNSPLHF. Here the CDR3 DNA reads TGCGCCAGCAGTGTTCCGGGGCAGGATAATTCACCCCTCCACTTT.